This T cell receptor beta chain was identified during a study of T cells in Graves' hyperthyroidism and ophthalmopathy. Overall study findings and caveats: The model foresaw ophthalmopathy a median approximately 6.3 months prior to onset.

RNA transcripts yielded amplified TCR beta CDR3 regions. The HTBI primer set served for first-round RT-PCR of the TCR CDR3. MiXCR, run by TCRdb on the multiplex PCR reads, gives a single entry per CDR3 protein. The sample records hundreds of thousands of distinct CDR3 sequences, about 14% being singletons. Germline CDR1 reads SEHNR; CDR2 reads FQNEAQ (reference sequence). The CDR3 loop spans 14 amino acids. Trimming took 7 bases from V and 6 from J, leaving 18 bases between them. A word on this clonotype: Its antigen is as yet unknown.

V is TRBV7-9 and J is TRBJ2-5, with D possibly being TRBD2 (6 bases). The specimen was blood. This sequence originates from a woman between 18 and 29 years old with Graves' hyperthyroidism. DNA of the CDR3: TGTGCCAGCACGGAGGAGGGAGGTATAAAGACCCAGTACTTC. As protein: CASTEEGGIKTQYF.